The 9 T cell receptor beta chains given below trace back to one sample, sequenced in a study of T cell repertoires in cytomegalovirus infection. TCRdb re-analysed the reads in MiXCR, keeping a single row per CDR3 protein. The sample has about 360,000 distinct CDR3 sequences; 15% to 20% are singletons. The specimen sequenced was PBMCs. The receptors were sampled from a human donor in good health (CMV status not recorded). Some clones in this sample may be carry-over from other donors' samples.

This sequence joins TRBV5-4 and TRBJ1-2; a weak D match, TRBD1 (5 bases). This CDR3 comprises 15 residues. CDR1 is SGHNT and CDR2 is YYREEE in the germline V gene (reference sequence). V was cut by 0 bases and J by 0 bases, with 9 bases left in between. This CDR3 reads CASSLGGDSNYGYTF. The CDR3 nucleotides read TGTGCCAGCAGCTTGGGAGGGGACTCTAACTATGGCTACACCTTC. Complete variable domain (other parts from reference TRBV5-4 and TRBJ1-2): ETGVTQSPTHLIKTRGQQVTLRCSSQSGHNTVSWYQQALGQGPQFIFQYYREEENGRGNFPPRFSGLQFPNYSSELNVNALELDDSALYLCASSLGGDSNYGYTFGSGTRLTVV.

This clonotype was found a few times. The chain combines TRBV2 with TRBJ2-7, with 7 bases fitting TRBD1. The CDR3 sequence is 13 residues long. With V trimmed by 8 bases and J by 7 bases, 11 bases remained unmatched. Germline V gives CDR1 SNHLY, CDR2 FYNNEI. The CDR3 reads CASARGLILEQYF. The DNA for the CDR3 is TGTGCCAGCGCAAGGGGGCTTATCTTGGAGCAGTACTTC.

This chain connects TRBV4-1 to TRBJ1-1, with a weak D call TRBD1 (5 bases). The germline V and J ends were trimmed by 5 bases and 3 bases, with 13 bases remaining between them. This CDR3 is 14 amino acids long. Germline V lookup: CDR1 MGHRA, CDR2 YSYEKL. The DNA for the CDR3 is TGCGCCAGCAGCGAAGGGACGGTATACACTGAAGCTTTCTTT. This translates into CASSEGTVYTEAFF.

The J gene is TRBJ2-3, the V gene TRBV5-1, with a possible D match to TRBD1 (6 bases). Trimming shortened V by 1 base and J by 4 bases, and 10 bases separated the two germline ends. The CDR3 runs to 14 residues. CDR1 and CDR2 (germline): SGHRS, YFSETQ. The CDR3 sequence is CASSLLQGADTQYF. The CDR3 DNA is TGCGCCAGCAGCTTGTTACAGGGCGCAGATACGCAGTATTTT.

The J gene is TRBJ1-2, the V gene TRBV12-3 or TRBV12-4; weak D call: TRBD1 (5 bases). The CDR3 totals 13 residues. Trimming took 6 bases from V and 4 from J, leaving 12 bases between them. The CDR3 sequence: CASRRPGPYGYTF. The CDR3 DNA follows: TGTGCCAGCAGACGGCCGGGACCCTATGGCTACACCTTC.

The J gene is TRBJ2-3, the V gene TRBV6-8, with TRBD1 as a possible D gene (6 bases). Germline lookup yields CDR1 MNHGY and CDR2 SAAAGT. The CDR3 covers 15 residues. Trimming took 5 bases from V and 0 from J, leaving 12 bases between them. Here the CDR3 reads CASSKQGSSTDTQYF. As DNA, the CDR3 is TGTGCCAGCAGTAAACAGGGTTCTAGCACAGATACGCAGTATTTT.

This clonotype came up a few times. This chain uses TRBV14 with TRBJ2-5; TRBD2 is a possible D gene (5 bases). The germline CDR1 and CDR2 sequences are SGHDN and FVKESK. The CDR3 has 15 amino acids. Trimming pared 1 base from V and 2 bases from J, leaving 11 bases between. As DNA, the CDR3 is TGTGCCAGCAGCCAAGTGAGTTGGAGGCAAGAGACCCAGTACTTC. It specifies CASSQVSWRQETQYF.

V gene TRBV19 combines with J gene TRBJ1-3, with D unresolved. The CDR3 extends over 13 amino acids. The V end lost 4 bases, the J end lost 4 bases, and 8 bases lay between the germline ends. The V gene's germline CDR1 is LNHDA and CDR2 SQIVND (reference sequence). The chain's CDR3 is CASSKAAGNTIYF. In DNA form, the CDR3 reads TGTGCCAGTAGTAAGGCGGCCGGAAACACCATATATTTT.

This clonotype was detected a few times. Because it lacks the conserved phenylalanine or tryptophan at the end, this CDR3 is likely a read error. It is unclear where the CDR3 begins or ends on the DNA, so no DNA is shown, and the CDR3 is as TCRdb lists it. J is TRBJ1-1 and V is TRBV2; the table's D call TRBD1 went unverified against the DNA. CDR1 is SNHLY, CDR2 FYNNEI, per germline. From its first to its last residue, the CDR3 has 10 amino acids. The CDR3 sequence is CASRGPYQLS.